This T cell receptor (beta chain) stems from a study of B cell selection in AIRE deficiency. Original processing methods: Pooled Tregs gave about 60,000 patient and approximately 9.7x10^4 donor TCRbeta sequences. TCRdb keeps only in-frame clones here, not all; method: immunoSEQ multiplex PCR. The DNA gave D and trimming, while V, J and clone size come from that table. The data hold about 18,000 clones, with 93% observed a single time. As concerns this clone: Its specificity is unknown.

Overall study results and limits: Tconv and Treg cells from AIRE-deficient patients resembled healthy donors in TCRBV usage, CDR3 length and diversity. Approximately 32% of healthy-donor shared Treg TCRbeta sequences appeared in patient Tconv cells.

Sorted regulatory T cells were CD4-positive, CD25-high and CD127-low or negative. V dropped 2 bases and J dropped 8; count of bases not matched to a gene: 2. Germline loops: CDR1 SNHLY, CDR2 FYNNEI. The CDR3 consists of 14 residues. The clonotype was recovered from a human donor in good health. This chain uses TRBV2 with TRBJ2-3, with 12 nucleotides matching TRBD2. The sequenced sample consisted of CD4+CD25+ Tregs sorted from PBMCs. Here the CDR3 DNA reads TGTGCCAGCAGTGAAAGACTAGCGGGAGCTACGCAGTATTTT. Residues: CASSERLAGATQYF.